The sequence of this T cell receptor (beta chain) was determined in a study of technical replicates of blood from a few donors. This CDR3 has 13 amino acids. The germline V gene has CDR1 MRHNA and CDR2 SNTAGT. Trimming left V 6 bases short and J 2 bases short, with 7 bases between. Some clones are missing from TCRdb's copy, which holds only in-frame ones; the method was immunoSEQ multiplex PCR. The table lists about 48,000 clones, 92% of them singletons, with 3% to 5% in the top ten. The TCR comes from a human donor in good health. Some clones in this sample may be carry-over from other donors' samples. The specimen was PBMCs. The chain joins TRBV6-4 to TRBJ2-2, with D unresolved. The CDR3 sequence is CASSDLNTGELFF. In DNA form, the CDR3 reads TGTGCCAGCAGCGATCTAAACACCGGGGAGCTGTTTTTT.